This T cell receptor (beta chain) was identified in a study of blood T cell repertoires in COVID-19. About the study: Both acute and convalescent COVID-19 samples were obtained from the United States, Italy and Spain. From T cells, B-cell-depleted T cells, or PBMCs came the material, which was cDNA or gDNA.

In the authors' methods: Amplification of reference gene primers provided the estimated nucleated cell counts. Libraries were prepared by immunoSEQ multiplex PCR; TCRdb keeps only in-frame clonotypes and omits some of them. V and J calls and clone size are as listed in that table; D and trimming were resolved from the DNA. The table includes about 260,000 clones, approximately 89% detected once. This CDR3 comprises 15 residues. Recruited during active infection, patients (from Seattle) were subsequently followed longitudinally. The sample taken for sequencing was peripheral blood. The J gene is TRBJ1-1, the V gene TRBV21-1. TRBV21-1 is a documented pseudogene. This TCR was sampled from a woman in her 70s with COVID-19, enrolled during active disease. CDR3 region: CATPMMVVMNTEAFF. The CDR3 bases are TGTGCCACCCCAATGATGGTAGTTATGAACACTGAAGCTTTCTTT.